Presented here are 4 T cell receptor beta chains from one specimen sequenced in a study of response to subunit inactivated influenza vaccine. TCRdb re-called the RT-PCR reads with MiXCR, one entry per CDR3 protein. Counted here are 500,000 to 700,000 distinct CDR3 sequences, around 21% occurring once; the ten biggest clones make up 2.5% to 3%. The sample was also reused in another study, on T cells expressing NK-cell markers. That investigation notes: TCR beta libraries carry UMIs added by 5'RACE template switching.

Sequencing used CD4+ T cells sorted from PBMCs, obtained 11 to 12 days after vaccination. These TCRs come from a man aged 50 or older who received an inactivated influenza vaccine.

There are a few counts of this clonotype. The CDR3 DNA reads as TGCGCCAGCAGCTTGCCGGGCAGGGCTGGGGCCAACGTCCTGACTTTC. Protein sequence: CASSLPGRAGANVLTF. This sequence joins TRBV5-1 and TRBJ2-6, with D possibly matching TRBD1 (5 bases). This CDR3 is 16 amino acids long. Germline V lookup: CDR1 SGHRS, CDR2 YFSETQ. V dropped 1 base and J dropped 2 bases, with 10 bases sitting between them.

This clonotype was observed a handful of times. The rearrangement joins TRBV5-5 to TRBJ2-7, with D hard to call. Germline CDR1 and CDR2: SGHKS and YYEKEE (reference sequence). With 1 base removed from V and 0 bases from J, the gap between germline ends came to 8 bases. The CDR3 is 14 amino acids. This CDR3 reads CASSLHITSYEQYF. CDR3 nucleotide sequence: TGTGCCAGCAGCTTGCACATCACCTCCTACGAGCAGTACTTC.

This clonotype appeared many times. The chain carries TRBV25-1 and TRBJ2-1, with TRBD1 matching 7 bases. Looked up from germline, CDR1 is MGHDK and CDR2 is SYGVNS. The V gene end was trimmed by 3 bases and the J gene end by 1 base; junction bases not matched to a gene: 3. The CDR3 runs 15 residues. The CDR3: CASSELGQSYNEQFF. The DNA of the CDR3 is TGTGCCAGCAGTGAGCTGGGACAGTCCTACAATGAGCAGTTCTTC.

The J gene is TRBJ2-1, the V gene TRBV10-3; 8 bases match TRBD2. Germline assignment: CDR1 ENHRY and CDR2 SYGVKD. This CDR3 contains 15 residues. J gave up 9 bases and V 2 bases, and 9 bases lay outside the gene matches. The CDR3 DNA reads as TGTGCCATCAGTGAGACGACTAGCGAGGTCGTTGAGCAGTTCTTC. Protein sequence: CAISETTSEVVEQFF.